This T cell receptor (beta chain) was recorded in a study of blood T cell repertoires in COVID-19. Looking at the study overall: The United States, Italy and Spain were the sources of the acute and convalescent COVID-19 samples. T cells, B-cell-depleted T cells, or PBMCs supplied cDNA or gDNA.

V shed 4 bases and J shed 2 bases, with 10 bases lying between them. This CDR3 comprises 13 residues. The germline V gene has CDR1 SGHKS and CDR2 YYEKEE (reference sequence). As processed by the authors: Cell counts per sample came from amplifying reference gene primers. Using immunoSEQ multiplex PCR, the repertoire was profiled, and TCRdb retains in-frame clones only, with some absent. V and J calls and clone size are as listed in that table; D and trimming were resolved from the DNA. The top ten clones hold 9.5% to 15% of a sample with about 200,000 clones, about 84% of them seen once. Sequencing was done on a sample of peripheral blood. The sequence derives from a human donor in a cohort sampled during active COVID-19. The chain couples TRBV5-5 to TRBJ2-7; TRBD1 might be the D (7 bases). CDR3 protein: CASSGGTAYEQYF. Written as DNA, the CDR3 is TGTGCCAGCAGCGGAGGGACAGCCTACGAGCAGTACTTC.